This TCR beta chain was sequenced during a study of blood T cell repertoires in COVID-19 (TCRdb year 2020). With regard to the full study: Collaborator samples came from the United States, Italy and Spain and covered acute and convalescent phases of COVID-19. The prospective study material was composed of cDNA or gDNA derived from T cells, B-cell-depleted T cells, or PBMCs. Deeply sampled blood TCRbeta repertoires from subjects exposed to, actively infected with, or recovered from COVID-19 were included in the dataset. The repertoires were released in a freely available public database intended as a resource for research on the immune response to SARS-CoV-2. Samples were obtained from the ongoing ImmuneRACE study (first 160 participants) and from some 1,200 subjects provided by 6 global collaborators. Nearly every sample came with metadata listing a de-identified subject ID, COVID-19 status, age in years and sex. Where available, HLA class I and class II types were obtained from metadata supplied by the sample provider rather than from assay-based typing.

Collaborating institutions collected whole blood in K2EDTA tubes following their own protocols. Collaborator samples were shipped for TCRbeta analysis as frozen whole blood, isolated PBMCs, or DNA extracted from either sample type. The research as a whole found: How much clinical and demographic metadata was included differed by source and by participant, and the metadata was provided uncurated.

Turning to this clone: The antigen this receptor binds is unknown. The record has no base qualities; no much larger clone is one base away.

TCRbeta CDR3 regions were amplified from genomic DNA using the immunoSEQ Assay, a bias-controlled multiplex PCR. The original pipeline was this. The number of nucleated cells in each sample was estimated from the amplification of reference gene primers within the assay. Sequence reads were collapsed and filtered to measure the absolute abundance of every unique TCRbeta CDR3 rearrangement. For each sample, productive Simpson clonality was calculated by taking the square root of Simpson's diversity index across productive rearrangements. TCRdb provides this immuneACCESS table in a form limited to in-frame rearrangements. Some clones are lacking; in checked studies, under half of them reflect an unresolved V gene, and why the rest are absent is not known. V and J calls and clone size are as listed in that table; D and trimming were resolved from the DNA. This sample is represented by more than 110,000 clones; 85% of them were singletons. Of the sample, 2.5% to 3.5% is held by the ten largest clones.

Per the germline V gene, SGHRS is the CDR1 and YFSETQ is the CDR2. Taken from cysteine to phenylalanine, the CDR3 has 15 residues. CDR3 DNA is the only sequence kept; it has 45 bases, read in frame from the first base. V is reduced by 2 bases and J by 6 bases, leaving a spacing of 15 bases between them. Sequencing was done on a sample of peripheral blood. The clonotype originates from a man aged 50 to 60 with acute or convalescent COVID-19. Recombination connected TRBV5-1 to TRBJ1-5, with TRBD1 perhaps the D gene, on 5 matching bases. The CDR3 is CASSLDPGSGQPQHF. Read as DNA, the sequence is TGCGCCAGCAGCTTAGATCCAGGGTCGGGTCAGCCCCAGCATTTT. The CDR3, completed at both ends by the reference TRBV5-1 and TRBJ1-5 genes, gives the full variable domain KAGVTQTPRYLIKTRGQQVTLSCSPISGHRSVSWYQQTPGQGLQFLFEYFSETQRNKGNFPGRFSGRQFSNSRSEMNVSTLELGDSALYLCASSLDPGSGQPQHFGDGTRLSIL.